The clone carrying this T cell receptor (beta chain) occurred a few times. Trimming removed 0 bases from V and 3 bases from J, with 9 bases in between. The length of the CDR3 is 15 residues. This sample is drawn from a study of blood T cells in healthy people across ages. As for the study in general: With template switching, about one barcoded beta molecule was captured per two T cells.

It was with a sample-barcoded 5' primer and a J-beta primer mix that a second PCR of about 6 to 11 cycles was run. A template-switch adaptor containing 12 random nucleotides labeled each cDNA molecule. TCRdb processed the 5' RACE reads anew with MiXCR; each CDR3 protein has one entry. The data show 1.5 million to 1.8 million distinct CDR3 sequences, with roughly 43% seen just once and under 5% held by the top ten. V usage is TRBV12-3 or TRBV12-4 and J usage is TRBJ1-5; D uncertain. The sequence was obtained from a woman aged 18-30 years in good health. The sample comprised blood. The CDR3, as DNA: TGTGCCAGCAGTTTAGCGTCGGGGAACAATCAGCCCCAGCATTTT. Protein sequence: CASSLASGNNQPQHF.